The clone carrying this TCR beta chain was recorded at least ten times. Its antigen is as yet unknown. The data were taken from a study of spatial heterogeneity in lung cancer. Study-wide context: Detection of beta-chain sequences consistently exceeded that of alpha-chain sequences. Each distinct TCR and UMI combination averaged more than ten appearances in raw reads. Broader study findings: In blood, ubiquitous expanded tumor TCRs appeared more at resection than follow-up.

With 6 bases removed from V and 0 bases from J, the gap between germline ends came to 9 bases. The CDR3 runs to 14 residues. From germline, CDR1 is MNHEY and CDR2 SVGAGI. TCRdb called the 5' RACE reads again in MiXCR, with one record for every CDR3 protein. The table lists 25,000 to 35,000 distinct CDR3 sequences, more than 4.5% of them singletons. Time point specified: blood at routine non-recurrence follow-up after resection. Extraction of whole RNA from tumor, nontumor lung or frozen PBMC preceded unsorted sequencing. The specimen was PBMCs, collected at follow-up. The rearrangement joins TRBV6-5 to TRBJ2-1; the D call may be TRBD1 or TRBD2 (5 bases each). The receptor was derived from a female donor with early-stage non-small cell lung cancer. In nucleotides, the CDR3 is TGTGCCAGCAGCCCGGGGACCTCCTACAATGAGCAGTTCTTC. Translating gives CASSPGTSYNEQFF.